This T cell receptor beta chain was captured by sequencing in a study of a mutant IDH1 vaccine in newly diagnosed glioma. Measured with immunoSEQ multiplex PCR; TCRdb has only the in-frame clones, and not every one. This sample carries about 67,000 clones, around four fifths of them seen once, and the ten largest clones take roughly 4.4%. Looked up from germline, CDR1 is SGDLS and CDR2 is YYNGEE. CDR3 length: 15 residues. The V gene end was trimmed by 2 bases and the J gene end by 3 bases; junction bases not matched to a gene: 7. Time point defined: baseline, week 1 (first vaccination visit). Documented treatment: pre-vaccination baseline after standard-of-care therapy. This clone was counted once.

The material sequenced was peripheral blood mononuclear cells (PBMCs), taken from a glioma patient treated with radiotherapy, temozolomide or both. This chain uses TRBV9 with TRBJ2-7, with 8 bases fitting TRBD1. This receptor was obtained from a young woman with glioma. Some clones in this sample may be carry-over from other donors' samples. The DNA of the CDR3 is TGTGCCAGCAGCGTTGGACAGGGTGTACTCTACGAGCAGTACTTC. This translates into CASSVGQGVLYEQYF.